This T cell receptor beta chain is drawn from a study of cytomegalovirus exposure and HLA in healthy donors. The PCR was carried out with 60 Vbeta primers and 13 Jbeta primers. In the authors' workflow: A follow-up analysis tallied some 80 million unique TCR beta chains, about 10 million shared. TCRdb's table, derived via immunoSEQ multiplex PCR, lists solely in-frame clones and lacks some. V and J calls and clone size are as listed in that table; D and trimming were resolved from the DNA. The sample yields about 160,000 clones, roughly 80% seen once. Findings and caveats of the study: Accurate prediction of HLA-A and HLA-B alleles (for most subjects) was reportedly achieved from TCR beta sequences.

This cohort consisted of healthy bone marrow donors. The CDR3 contains 12 residues. Germline V gene lookup returns CDR1 MGHRA and CDR2 YSYEKL. V lost 2 bases, J lost 12 bases, and 11 bases lay in between. A remark on this clone: Its target is unknown.

The TCR was taken from a woman younger than 30 in good health and CMV-seronegative. The sequenced sample consisted of PBMCs. This chain connects TRBV4-1 to TRBJ2-1; D gene ambiguous. The CDR3 is CASSQPYGAQFF. The CDR3 nucleotides are TGCGCCAGCAGCCAACCCTACGGTGCGCAGTTCTTC.